This T cell receptor beta chain appears in the sequencing data of a study of blood T cell repertoires in COVID-19. Across the study: Samples came from the United States, Italy and Spain, spanning acute and convalescent COVID-19. PBMCs, B-cell-depleted T cells, or T cells provided the cDNA or gDNA that made up the material.

It was during active infection that Seattle patients were enrolled and then longitudinally followed. This CDR3 has 19 amino acids. As handled by the study authors: Counts of nucleated cells, estimated from reference gene primer amplification, were obtained. The protocol was immunoSEQ multiplex PCR, while the TCRdb copy is restricted to in-frame clones and leaves out a portion. V and J calls and clone size are copied from that table; D and trimming were computed from the DNA. The top ten hold roughly 0.58% of the sample, which has over 150,000 clones, around 84% seen once. The J gene is TRBJ2-2, the V gene TRBV21-1; TRBD2, the table's D call, lacks a check against the DNA. TRBV21-1 is described as a pseudogene. This receptor was identified in a man between 60 and 75 years old with COVID-19, enrolled during active disease. Sequencing was done on a sample of peripheral blood. The CDR3 reads CASSKERPGLAASDGELFF. As DNA, the CDR3 is TGTGCCAGCAGCAAAGAGAGACCGGGACTAGCGGCTTCGGACGGGGAGCTGTTTTTT.